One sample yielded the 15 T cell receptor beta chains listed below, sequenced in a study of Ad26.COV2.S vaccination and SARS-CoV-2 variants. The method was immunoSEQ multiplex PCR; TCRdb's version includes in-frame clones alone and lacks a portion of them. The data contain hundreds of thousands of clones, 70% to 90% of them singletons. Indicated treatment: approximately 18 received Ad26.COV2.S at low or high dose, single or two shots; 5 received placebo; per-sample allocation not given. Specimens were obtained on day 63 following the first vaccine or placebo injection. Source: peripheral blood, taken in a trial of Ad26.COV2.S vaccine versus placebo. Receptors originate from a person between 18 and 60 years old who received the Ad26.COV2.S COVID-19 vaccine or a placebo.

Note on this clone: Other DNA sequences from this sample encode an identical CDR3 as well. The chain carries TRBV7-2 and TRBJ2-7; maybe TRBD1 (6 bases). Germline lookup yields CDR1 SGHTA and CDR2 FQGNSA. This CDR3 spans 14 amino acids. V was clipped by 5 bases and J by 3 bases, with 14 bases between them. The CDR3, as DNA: TGTGCCAGCAGCCTAGGACAAGGGGGCTACGAGCAGTACTTC. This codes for CASSLGQGGYEQYF.

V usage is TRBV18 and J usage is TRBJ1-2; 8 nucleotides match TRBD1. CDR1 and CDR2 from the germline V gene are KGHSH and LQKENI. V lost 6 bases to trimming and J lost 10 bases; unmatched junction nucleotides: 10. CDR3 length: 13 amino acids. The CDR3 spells CASSKPGGEVYTF. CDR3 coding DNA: TGTGCCAGCTCCAAACCAGGGGGCGAGGTCTACACCTTC.

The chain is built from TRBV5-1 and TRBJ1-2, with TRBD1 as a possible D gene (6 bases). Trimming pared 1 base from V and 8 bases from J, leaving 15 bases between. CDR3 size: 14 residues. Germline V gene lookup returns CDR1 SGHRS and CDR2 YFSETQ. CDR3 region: CASSLTGSLDGYTF. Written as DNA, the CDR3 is TGCGCCAGCAGCTTGACAGGGAGCCTGGACGGCTACACCTTC.

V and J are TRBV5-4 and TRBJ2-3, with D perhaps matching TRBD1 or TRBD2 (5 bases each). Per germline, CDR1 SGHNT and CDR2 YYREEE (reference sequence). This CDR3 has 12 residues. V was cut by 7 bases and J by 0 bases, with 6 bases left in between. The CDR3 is CASRDSTDTQYF. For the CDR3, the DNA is TGTGCCAGCCGGGACAGCACAGATACGCAGTATTTT.

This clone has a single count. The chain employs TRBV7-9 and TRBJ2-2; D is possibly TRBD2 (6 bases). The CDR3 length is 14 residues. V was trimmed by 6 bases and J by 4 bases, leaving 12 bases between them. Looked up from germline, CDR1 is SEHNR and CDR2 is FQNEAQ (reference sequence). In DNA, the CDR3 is TGTGCCAGCAGGAGGGAGGTTGCCACCGGGGAGCTGTTTTTT. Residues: CASRREVATGELFF.

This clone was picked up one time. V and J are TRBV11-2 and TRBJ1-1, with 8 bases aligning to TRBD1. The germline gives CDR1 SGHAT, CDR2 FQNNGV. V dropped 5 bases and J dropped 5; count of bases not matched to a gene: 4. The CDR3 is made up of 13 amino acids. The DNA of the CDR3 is TGTGCCAGCAGCGGACAGGGAAGGACTGAAGCTTTCTTT. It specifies CASSGQGRTEAFF.

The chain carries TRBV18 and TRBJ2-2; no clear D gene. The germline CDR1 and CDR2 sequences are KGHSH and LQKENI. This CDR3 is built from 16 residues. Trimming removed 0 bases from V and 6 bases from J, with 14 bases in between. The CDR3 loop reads CASSPPNSLEAGELFF. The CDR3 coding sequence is TGTGCCAGCTCACCACCGAATTCCTTAGAGGCCGGGGAGCTGTTTTTT.

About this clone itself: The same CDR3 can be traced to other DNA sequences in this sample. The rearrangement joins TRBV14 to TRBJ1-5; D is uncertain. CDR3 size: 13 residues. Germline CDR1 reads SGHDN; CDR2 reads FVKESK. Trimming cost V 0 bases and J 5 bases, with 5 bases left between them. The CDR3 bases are TGTGCCAGCAGCCAAGATTTAGATCAGCCCCAGCATTTT. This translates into CASSQDLDQPQHF.

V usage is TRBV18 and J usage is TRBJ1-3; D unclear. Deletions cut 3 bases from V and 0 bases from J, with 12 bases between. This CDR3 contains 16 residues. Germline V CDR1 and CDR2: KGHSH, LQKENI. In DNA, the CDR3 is TGTGCCAGCTCACCTACGACTGGGGACTCTGGAAACACCATATATTTT. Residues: CASSPTTGDSGNTIYF.

CDR3 in amino acids: CSVEVSASGRALYEQFF. In DNA form, the CDR3 reads TGCAGCGTTGAAGTAAGCGCGAGCGGGAGGGCCCTATATGAGCAGTTCTTC. This chain uses TRBV29-1 with TRBJ2-1, with 10 bases identical to TRBD2. Germline V gene data show CDR1 as SQVTM and CDR2 as ANQGSEA. The CDR3 sequence is 17 residues long. With V trimmed by 1 base and J by 8 bases, 14 bases remained unmatched.

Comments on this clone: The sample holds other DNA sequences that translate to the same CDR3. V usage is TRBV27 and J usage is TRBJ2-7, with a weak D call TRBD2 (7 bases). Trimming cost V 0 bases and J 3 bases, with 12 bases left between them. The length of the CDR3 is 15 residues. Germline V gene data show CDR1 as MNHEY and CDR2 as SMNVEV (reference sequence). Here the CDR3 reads CASSLSGGAGYEQYF. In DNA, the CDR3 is TGTGCCAGCAGTTTATCGGGGGGGGCCGGCTACGAGCAGTACTTC.

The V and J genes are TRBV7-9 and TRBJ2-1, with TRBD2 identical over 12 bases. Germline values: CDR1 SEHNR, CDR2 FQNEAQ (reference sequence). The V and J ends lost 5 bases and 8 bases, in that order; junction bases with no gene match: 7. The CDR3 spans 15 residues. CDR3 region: CASSPGLAGSDEQFF. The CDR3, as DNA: TGTGCCAGCAGCCCAGGACTAGCGGGAAGCGATGAGCAGTTCTTC.

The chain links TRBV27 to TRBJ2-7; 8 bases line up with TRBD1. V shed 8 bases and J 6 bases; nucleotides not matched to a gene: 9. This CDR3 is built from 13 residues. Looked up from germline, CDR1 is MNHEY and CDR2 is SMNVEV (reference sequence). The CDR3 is CASGIRGPGEQYF. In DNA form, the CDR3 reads TGTGCCAGCGGAATCAGGGGGCCCGGCGAGCAGTACTTC.

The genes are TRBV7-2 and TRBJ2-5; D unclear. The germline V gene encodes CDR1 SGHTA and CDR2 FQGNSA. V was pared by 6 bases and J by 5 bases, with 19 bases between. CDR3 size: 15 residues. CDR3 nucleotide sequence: TGTGCCAGCAGTTCAAAGTTTGGTAGTAGGGAGACCCAGTACTTC. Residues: CASSSKFGSRETQYF.

The CDR3 protein is CASSYSGVPGNTIYF. The CDR3 DNA is TGTGCCAGCAGTTACTCGGGGGTTCCTGGAAACACCATATATTTT. The chain combines TRBV6-5 with TRBJ1-3; D may be TRBD1 (5 bases). Trimming left V 0 bases short and J 2 bases short, with 8 bases between. Germline CDR1 and CDR2: MNHEY and SVGAGI. This CDR3 is built from 15 residues.